This T cell receptor (beta chain) derives from a study of T cells after yellow fever vaccination. This CDR3 spans 15 amino acids. Germline CDR1 and CDR2: DFQATT and SNEGSKA (reference sequence). V lost 3 bases to trimming and J lost 4 bases, with 18 bases between them. The table lists this clonotype with many counts. Its antigen is as yet unknown. Study-wide points: Post-booster repertoires again held most primary-vaccination clones (about 96% CD4, approximately 90% CD8). There was a possibility that FACS-sorted repertoires contained abundant clonotypes contaminating from the bulk population.

By 5'RACE template switching, TCR cDNA was produced, with a universal primer site and UMIs added in the process. TCRdb re-called the 5' RACE reads through MiXCR, storing one row per CDR3 protein. The sample holds 200,000 to 300,000 distinct CDR3 sequences, about an eighth seen once. The chain employs TRBV20-1 and TRBJ2-5; a possible D gene is TRBD1 (5 bases). The clonotype was recovered from a young man who received the YFV17D yellow fever vaccine. Sequencing used CD4+ T cells sorted from PBMCs, obtained 45 days after the yellow fever booster vaccination. The CDR3 is CSASRVQGQRETQYF. The CDR3 nucleotides are TGCAGTGCTAGTAGAGTGCAGGGTCAGCGAGAGACCCAGTACTTC.